This T cell receptor (beta chain) is from a study of beta chain features in type 1 diabetes. On the study more broadly: Sorted cell examination encompassed 100 million to 110 million cells across all samples.

Sequencing targeted expressed TCRB transcripts, as all isolated RNA had been reverse transcribed. Profiled with immunoSEQ multiplex PCR; TCRdb holds only in-frame clones, not every one. The repertoire holds some 290,000 clones, less than 30% seen once, with roughly 0.011% in the top ten. Whole-study findings and limits: All four CD4+ subsets of Type 1 diabetes patients contained TCRB CDR3s that were moderately but significantly shorter.

Germline V CDR1 and CDR2: SEHNR, FQNEAQ (reference sequence). The CDR3 consists of 16 residues. V was trimmed by 1 base and J by 2 bases, leaving 12 bases between them. Note on this clone: The antigen is unknown.

This chain links TRBV7-9 with TRBJ1-5, with a weak D call TRBD1 (5 bases). This clonotype was obtained from a woman younger than 45 with type 1 diabetes. Sequencing used naive CD4+ T cells from blood. CDR3 DNA: TGTGCCAGCAGCTTAGGTTGGGGGGACGGCAATCAGCCCCAGCATTTT. Translated: CASSLGWGDGNQPQHF. Filled out from reference TRBV7-9 and TRBJ1-5, the complete variable domain reads DTGVSQNPRHKITKRGQNVTFRCDPISEHNRLYWYRQTLGQGPEFLTYFQNEAQLEKSRLLSDRFSAERPKGSFSTLEIQRTEQGDSAMYLCASSLGWGDGNQPQHFGDGTRLSIL.